This T cell receptor beta chain came from a study of blood T cell repertoires in COVID-19. As for the study in general: Samples came from the United States, Italy and Spain, spanning acute and convalescent COVID-19. Nucleic acid was either cDNA or gDNA, and it came from T cells, B-cell-depleted T cells, or PBMCs.

In the original workflow: From reference gene primer amplification, estimates of nucleated cell counts were derived. Libraries were prepared by immunoSEQ multiplex PCR; TCRdb keeps only in-frame clonotypes and omits some of them. V and J calls and clone size come straight from that table; D and trimming were deduced from the DNA. The data show roughly 89,000 clones, approximately 78% seen once. Trimming cost V 0 bases and J 9 bases, with 9 bases left between them. CDR1 and CDR2 (germline): LGHNA, YSLEER. The length of the CDR3 is 13 residues. This chain joins TRBV4-3 and TRBJ1-5; D not certain. The receptor comes from a woman older than 75 with acute or convalescent COVID-19. Sequenced material: peripheral blood. The CDR3 here is CASSQDTARPQHF. In nucleotides, the CDR3 is TGCGCCAGCAGCCAAGACACAGCTCGGCCCCAGCATTTT.